The sample holds a few counts of the clone carrying this T cell receptor beta chain. Its antigen is unidentified. Per individual sample, total RNA of at least 5.5 micrograms was extracted. The data were taken from a study of blood T cells in healthy people across ages. Study-level points and caveats: The lack of PBMC sorting stopped any conclusive naive versus antigen-experienced comparison.

It was with a sample-barcoded 5' primer and a J-beta primer mix that a second PCR of about 6 to 12 cycles was run. The template-switch adaptor was a 5' adaptor with 12 random nucleotides. It tagged each cDNA molecule. TCRdb re-called the 5' RACE reads with MiXCR, one entry per CDR3 protein. The repertoire holds 1.2 million to 1.5 million distinct CDR3 sequences, almost 60% seen once, with 6.5% to 8% in the top ten. The TCR was taken from a man aged 18 to 30 in good health. Sample: blood.

The CDR3 DNA reads as TGTGCCAGCTCACGAACGACAGGGATCTCGCAGAATGAGCAGTTCTTC. Its translation: CASSRTTGISQNEQFF. This chain connects TRBV18 to TRBJ2-1; 7 bases line up with TRBD1. Germline CDR1 is KGHSH and CDR2 is LQKENI. Trimming at V came to 4 bases and at J to 7 bases, leaving 13 bases not matched to a gene. The CDR3 is made up of 16 amino acids.